A selection of T cell receptor beta chains follows, all from one sample in a study of response to subunit inactivated influenza vaccine. A single record per CDR3 protein comes from TCRdb applying MiXCR to the RT-PCR reads. The table records 650,000 to 700,000 distinct CDR3 sequences, about 15% of them present only once. Sequenced material: PBMCs from blood, taken 11 to 12 days after vaccination. The receptors derive from a man over 45 who received an inactivated influenza vaccine. Each CDR3 is given with its conserved first and last residue. The D gene is left open where the match is weak. Clone size appears in some rows only: once, few, many, or a class for an expanded clone.

V: TRBV12-5
D: TRBD2
size: .
J: TRBJ2-1
CDR3: CASGLGSGVIEGQFF
DNA: TGTGCTAGTGGTTTGGGTAGCGGGGTCATCGAGGGGCAGTTCTTC

V: TRBV20-1
D: .
size: many
J: TRBJ2-5
CDR3: CSARGPYQETQYF
DNA: TGCAGTGCTAGAGGTCCGTACCAAGAGACCCAGTACTTC

V: TRBV29-1
D: TRBD2
size: few
J: TRBJ2-7
CDR3: CSVEGTSGRAYEQYF
DNA: TGCAGCGTTGAAGGGACTAGCGGCCGCGCCTACGAGCAGTACTTC

V: TRBV7-3
D: .
size: many
J: TRBJ2-1
CDR3: CASSGHRMSYNEQFF
DNA: TGTGCCAGCAGCGGACACAGGATGTCCTACAATGAGCAGTTCTTC

V: TRBV12-3/TRBV12-4
D: TRBD1
size: few
J: TRBJ2-2
CDR3: CASSPRDRPTGELFF
DNA: TGTGCCAGCAGTCCCCGGGACAGGCCCACCGGGGAGCTGTTTTTT

V: TRBV3-1
D: .
size: .
J: TRBJ2-1
CDR3: CASSPLSDYNEQFF
DNA: TGTGCCAGCAGCCCTCTGTCTGATTACAATGAGCAGTTCTTC

V: TRBV4-2
D: TRBD2
size: .
J: TRBJ2-7
CDR3: CASSPSGTEDYEQYF
DNA: TGTGCCAGCAGCCCCAGCGGGACGGAGGACTACGAGCAGTACTTC

V: TRBV15
D: .
size: .
J: TRBJ1-5
CDR3: CATSAVRVRNQPQHF
DNA: TGTGCCACCAGCGCTGTGCGGGTACGCAATCAGCCCCAGCATTTT

V: TRBV15
D: TRBD1
size: few
J: TRBJ2-5
CDR3: CATRETGVWETQYF
DNA: TGTGCCACCAGGGAGACAGGGGTATGGGAGACCCAGTACTTC

V: TRBV5-1
D: .
size: many
J: TRBJ2-1
CDR3: CASSLTGGGSYNEQFF
DNA: TGCGCCAGCAGCTTAACAGGGGGGGGCTCCTACAATGAGCAGTTCTTC

V: TRBV29-1
D: TRBD2
size: few
J: TRBJ2-3
CDR3: CSVDVSGRAGTQYF
DNA: TGCAGCGTTGATGTTAGCGGGAGAGCGGGCACGCAGTATTTT

V: TRBV4-3
D: .
size: few
J: TRBJ2-7
CDR3: CASSQQPDARYEQYF
DNA: TGCGCCAGCAGCCAACAGCCGGACGCTCGGTACGAGCAGTACTTC

V: TRBV7-9
D: .
size: .
J: TRBJ2-2
CDR3: CASSKHTGPGGTGELFF
DNA: TGTGCCAGCAGCAAGCATACAGGCCCCGGAGGCACCGGGGAGCTGTTTTTT

V: TRBV4-2
D: TRBD2
size: .
J: TRBJ2-3
CDR3: CASSQDQGSGRYRDTQYF
DNA: TGTGCCAGCAGCCAAGATCAAGGTAGCGGGAGGTACCGGGATACGCAGTATTTT

V: TRBV15
D: TRBD1
size: .
J: TRBJ2-4
CDR3: CATSRAQGALSIQYF
DNA: TGTGCCACCAGCAGAGCACAGGGGGCGCTCAGCATTCAGTACTTC

V: TRBV4-1
D: TRBD1
size: .
J: TRBJ1-2
CDR3: CASNQGTVALDGYTF
DNA: TGCGCCAGCAACCAAGGGACAGTAGCCCTGGATGGCTACACCTTC

V: TRBV19
D: TRBD2
size: few
J: TRBJ2-1
CDR3: CARPAGGPHEQFF
DNA: TGTGCCAGACCAGCGGGAGGGCCACATGAGCAGTTCTTC

V: TRBV20-1
D: TRBD2
size: few
J: TRBJ2-1
CDR3: CSAPPLAGASNEQFF
DNA: TGCAGTGCCCCTCCACTAGCGGGCGCTTCCAATGAGCAGTTCTTC

V: TRBV11-3
D: .
size: .
J: TRBJ2-1
CDR3: CASSRNPPAADPNEQFF
DNA: TGTGCCAGCAGTCGAAATCCCCCAGCGGCGGACCCCAATGAGCAGTTCTTC

V: TRBV5-1
D: TRBD1
size: .
J: TRBJ2-2
CDR3: CASGGQGITGELFF
DNA: TGCGCCAGCGGCGGACAGGGGATCACCGGGGAGCTGTTTTTT

V: TRBV12-3/TRBV12-4
D: .
size: few
J: TRBJ2-1
CDR3: CASSLGSPSDEQFF
DNA: TGTGCCAGCAGCTTAGGGTCCCCGTCCGATGAGCAGTTCTTC

V: TRBV7-9
D: .
size: .
J: TRBJ1-1
CDR3: CASSPGLRTEAFF
DNA: TGTGCCAGCAGCCCGGGATTGCGAACTGAAGCTTTCTTT

V: TRBV29-1
D: TRBD1
size: few
J: TRBJ2-1
CDR3: CSVDRGPSVQFF
DNA: TGCAGCGTTGACAGGGGGCCATCGGTGCAGTTCTTC

V: TRBV11-1
D: TRBD2
size: .
J: TRBJ2-2
CDR3: CASSILAGISNTGELFF
DNA: TGTGCCAGCAGCATCCTAGCGGGGATTTCGAACACCGGGGAGCTGTTTTTT

V: TRBV6-5
D: TRBD1
size: few
J: TRBJ2-4
CDR3: CASSYRQGISKNIQYF
DNA: TGTGCCAGCAGTTACCGACAGGGTATCTCCAAAAACATTCAGTACTTC

V: TRBV28
D: .
size: many
J: TRBJ1-3
CDR3: CASSFGRGTGNTIYF
DNA: TGTGCCAGCAGTTTTGGGAGGGGAACTGGAAACACCATATATTTT

V: TRBV12-3/TRBV12-4
D: .
size: few
J: TRBJ2-2
CDR3: CASSLKTVGELFF
DNA: TGTGCCAGCAGTTTAAAGACAGTCGGGGAGCTGTTTTTT

V: TRBV7-9
D: TRBD2
size: few
J: TRBJ2-5
CDR3: CASSLVSGKETQYF
DNA: TGTGCCAGCAGCTTAGTCAGCGGGAAAGAGACCCAGTACTTC

V: TRBV20-1
D: TRBD2
size: few
J: TRBJ2-1
CDR3: CSARDLTSGFYNEQFF
DNA: TGCAGTGCTAGAGATCTGACTAGCGGATTCTACAATGAGCAGTTCTTC

V: TRBV29-1
D: .
size: many
J: TRBJ2-1
CDR3: CSAEGYGGLYEQFF
DNA: TGCAGCGCCGAGGGCTACGGGGGGCTCTATGAGCAGTTCTTC

V: TRBV5-1
D: .
size: .
J: TRBJ1-2
CDR3: CASSLEHRSGYTF
DNA: TGCGCCAGCAGCTTGGAGCACAGGTCTGGCTACACCTTC

V: TRBV20-1
D: TRBD1
size: .
J: TRBJ2-7
CDR3: CSASDDRDPIYEQYF
DNA: TGCAGTGCTTCGGACGACAGGGACCCAATCTACGAGCAGTACTTC

V: TRBV7-9
D: TRBD1
size: .
J: TRBJ2-3
CDR3: CASRPIQGGTDTQYF
DNA: TGTGCCAGCAGGCCAATTCAGGGGGGCACAGATACGCAGTATTTT

V: TRBV14
D: .
size: few
J: TRBJ1-1
CDR3: CASSQEVAEVFF
DNA: TGTGCCAGCAGCCAAGAGGTGGCAGAAGTCTTCTTT

V: TRBV4-1
D: TRBD2
size: .
J: TRBJ2-1
CDR3: CASSWTSGRLIYNEQFF
DNA: TGCGCCAGCAGCTGGACTAGCGGGAGGTTAATCTACAATGAGCAGTTCTTC

V: TRBV28
D: .
size: many
J: TRBJ1-5
CDR3: CASSLNNQPQHF
DNA: TGTGCCAGCAGTTTAAACAATCAGCCCCAGCATTTT

V: TRBV6-5
D: .
size: few
J: TRBJ2-7
CDR3: CASSSSWLYFTPGTTSYEQYF
DNA: TGTGCCAGCAGTTCCTCCTGGTTGTATTTTACCCCCGGGACAACCTCATACGAGCAGTACTTC

V: TRBV10-3
D: TRBD1
size: few
J: TRBJ1-4
CDR3: CAISGTGVEKLFF
DNA: TGTGCCATCAGTGGCACAGGGGTTGAAAAACTGTTTTTT

V: TRBV5-6
D: .
size: .
J: TRBJ1-4
CDR3: CASSKGQNEKLFF
DNA: TGTGCCAGCAGCAAAGGACAGAATGAAAAACTGTTTTTT

V: TRBV28
D: .
size: .
J: TRBJ1-5
CDR3: CASSLLGTGLVAQPQHF
DNA: TGTGCCAGCAGTTTATTGGGCACAGGGTTAGTGGCTCAGCCCCAGCATTTT

V: TRBV7-9
D: .
size: few
J: TRBJ2-3
CDR3: CASSLDVMRTLTDTQYF
DNA: TGTGCCAGCAGCTTAGACGTTATGCGGACGCTCACAGATACGCAGTATTTT

V: TRBV29-1
D: .
size: many
J: TRBJ2-5
CDR3: CSVLTSTGAETQYF
DNA: TGCAGCGTACTGACCTCTACGGGGGCGGAGACCCAGTACTTC

V: TRBV4-2
D: .
size: .
J: TRBJ2-7
CDR3: CASSQDFGGGDEQYF
DNA: TGTGCCAGCAGCCAAGATTTCGGGGGCGGTGACGAGCAGTACTTC

V: TRBV28
D: .
size: .
J: TRBJ2-2
CDR3: CASSAQGGYGELFF
DNA: TGTGCCAGCAGTGCCCAGGGGGGATACGGGGAGCTGTTTTTT

V: TRBV27
D: .
size: many
J: TRBJ2-7
CDR3: CASSPEPGQGNYEQYF
DNA: TGTGCCAGCAGTCCCGAGCCGGGGCAGGGGAACTACGAGCAGTACTTC

V: TRBV28
D: TRBD1
size: few
J: TRBJ2-7
CDR3: CASRQTGGRSYEQYF
DNA: TGTGCCAGCAGGCAGACAGGGGGACGGTCCTACGAGCAGTACTTC

V: TRBV7-2
D: .
size: few
J: TRBJ1-1
CDR3: CASSSLEAFF
DNA: TGTGCCAGCAGCTCCCTTGAAGCTTTCTTT

V: TRBV10-3
D: .
size: .
J: TRBJ2-7
CDR3: CAISSDFYEQYF
DNA: TGTGCCATCTCTTCGGACTTCTACGAGCAGTACTTC

V: TRBV6-2/TRBV6-3
D: TRBD2
size: .
J: TRBJ2-5
CDR3: CASSFRPGLAGGLETQYF
DNA: TGTGCCAGCAGCTTCCGCCCCGGACTAGCGGGAGGGTTGGAGACCCAGTACTTC